This paragraph covers one T cell receptor beta chain sequence. The entry originates in a study of glioma-infiltrating T cells after dendritic cell vaccination. TCRB CDR3 was amplified from 2 ug genomic DNA or less. Repertoires were generated with immunoSEQ multiplex PCR, while TCRdb's copy carries only in-frame clones and drops some. This sample has 75,000 to 85,000 clones, with around 90% found just once. As to time point: after dendritic cell vaccination, including at tumor progression/relapse. Blood PBMC samples: pre-vaccination, two weeks post third vaccination, and at tumor progression. Germline V CDR1 and CDR2: SGHVS, FNYEAQ. This CDR3 is 15 amino acids long. V dropped 5 bases and J dropped 5 bases, with 17 bases sitting between them.

The clonotype originates from a human donor with glioblastoma. The chain joins TRBV7-6 to TRBJ2-3; a possible D gene is TRBD1 (8 bases). This sample comprised blood, obtained after dendritic cell vaccination. CDR3 protein: CASSPRGLAVDTQYF. Here the CDR3 DNA reads TGTGCCAGCAGCCCCAGGGGGCTAGCGGTAGATACGCAGTATTTT.